A single sample gave rise to the 15 T cell receptor beta chains below, sequenced in a study of blood T cell repertoires in COVID-19. Generated by immunoSEQ multiplex PCR, the TCRdb table keeps only in-frame clones and is missing some. The table has 200,000 to 250,000 clones, about four fifths seen once. Sequences were obtained from PBMCs or T cells enriched from blood (not recorded which). The receptors shown here come from a woman aged 45-65 years who had been exposed to COVID-19.

This chain joins TRBV5-8 and TRBJ2-6, with a possible D match to TRBD1 (6 bases). Germline assignment: CDR1 SGHTS and CDR2 YDEGEE. V lost 7 bases and J 0 bases, leaving 23 bases between the germline ends. The CDR3 spans 19 residues. This CDR3 reads CASVRDTKFQLSGANVLTF. DNA for the CDR3: TGTGCCAGCGTCCGGGACACCAAATTTCAACTCTCTGGGGCCAACGTCCTGACTTTC.

The chain is built from TRBV7-9 and TRBJ2-1, with 11 positions matching TRBD1. The V gene's germline CDR1 is SEHNR and CDR2 FQNEAQ (reference sequence). The trim removed 6 bases at V and 6 bases at J, leaving 7 bases unmatched. The CDR3 runs to 15 residues. CDR3 sequence reads: CASRSRDRGINEQFF. CDR3 coding DNA: TGTGCCAGCAGATCCCGGGACAGGGGGATCAATGAGCAGTTCTTC.

The chain recombines TRBV5-6 with TRBJ1-1; D remains ambiguous. There are 14 residues in the CDR3. Germline loops: CDR1 SGHDT, CDR2 YYEEEE. With 2 bases removed from V and 4 bases from J, the gap between germline ends came to 12 bases. CDR3 in DNA: TGTGCCAGCAGCTTAACGGGTCGCGGCACTGAAGCTTTCTTT. It yields the protein CASSLTGRGTEAFF.

V is TRBV19 and J is TRBJ2-1, with 12 bases aligning to TRBD2. Germline V gives CDR1 LNHDA, CDR2 SQIVND (reference sequence). Losses at the gene ends were 2 bases for V and 9 bases for J; bases not matched to a gene: 5. There are 15 residues in the CDR3. The CDR3 protein is CASSISLAGGREQFF. The CDR3 DNA is TGTGCCAGTAGTATATCCCTAGCGGGGGGGCGTGAGCAGTTCTTC. Looking up the rest from reference TRBV19 and TRBJ2-1 gives the full variable domain: DGGITQSPKYLFRKEGQNVTLSCEQNLNHDAMYWYRQDPGQGLRLIYYSQIVNDFQKGDIAEGYSVSREKKESFPLTVTSAQKNPTAFYLCASSISLAGGREQFFGPGTRLTVL.

The CDR3 bases are TGCGCCAGCAGTGAGCCCATGGACAGGTTTCGGCTCAGATCCTACGAGCAGTACTTC. As protein: CASSEPMDRFRLRSYEQYF. The chain has TRBV10-2 and TRBJ2-7; 7 bases match TRBD1. With 2 bases clipped from V and 1 base from J, the junction kept 17 bases outside the gene matches. CDR1 and CDR2 (germline): WSHSY, SAAADI. This CDR3 is 19 amino acids long.

The gene calls are TRBV24-1 and TRBJ1-5; D gene ambiguous. V dropped 3 bases and J dropped 3 bases, with 11 bases sitting between them. This CDR3 contains 15 residues. Germline loops: CDR1 KGHDR, CDR2 SFDVKD. Here the CDR3 reads CATSDPGRDNQPQHF. For the CDR3, the DNA is TGTGCCACCAGTGATCCCGGGAGGGACAATCAGCCCCAGCATTTT.

The chain recombines TRBV19 with TRBJ1-1; D unclear. Germline V gene sequence: CDR1 LNHDA, CDR2 SQIVND (reference sequence). Trimming pared 3 bases from V and 0 bases from J, leaving 11 bases between. The CDR3 runs to 15 residues. CDR3 in amino acids: CASSIMVTMNTEAFF. CDR3 in DNA: TGTGCCAGTAGTATTATGGTGACAATGAACACTGAAGCTTTCTTT.

This sequence joins TRBV12-3 or TRBV12-4 and TRBJ1-2; D call uncertain. There are 11 residues in the CDR3. The CDR3 reads CASASSGGYTF. Here the CDR3 DNA reads TGTGCAAGCGCGAGCAGCGGCGGCTACACCTTC.

This clone has more than one count but fewer than ten. The chain links TRBV10-1 to TRBJ1-2; D is perhaps TRBD1 (5 bases). Trimming removed 6 bases at V and 4 bases at J, with 12 bases between. Per germline, CDR1 WNHNN and CDR2 SYGVQD (reference sequence). CDR3 length: 13 amino acids. The CDR3 region is CASSPAGGYGYTF. The CDR3 DNA follows: TGCGCCAGCAGCCCGGCGGGGGGCTATGGCTACACCTTC.

The chain employs TRBV9 and TRBJ1-1; possible D gene TRBD1, 5 bases. Looked up from germline, CDR1 is SGDLS and CDR2 is YYNGEE. This CDR3 comprises 15 residues. The V gene lost 3 bases and the J gene lost 0 bases, with 12 bases spanning the gap. The CDR3 DNA follows: TGTGCCAGCAGCGCCACAGGTTATATGAACACTGAAGCTTTCTTT. Protein: CASSATGYMNTEAFF.

This chain uses TRBV28 with TRBJ1-1; the match to TRBD1 covers 7 bases. Germline CDR1 reads MDHEN; CDR2 reads SYDVKM. Trimming at V came to 4 bases and at J to 10 bases, leaving 12 bases not matched to a gene. This CDR3 is 14 amino acids long. CDR3 sequence: CASSSTGEVEGAFF. The DNA for the CDR3 is TGTGCCAGCAGTTCCACAGGGGAAGTAGAGGGAGCTTTCTTT.

The chain is built from TRBV29-1 and TRBJ1-1, with D maybe TRBD1 (6 bases). Trimming shortened V by 1 base and J by 4 bases, and 16 bases separated the two germline ends. The germline CDR1 and CDR2 sequences are SQVTM and ANQGSEA. The CDR3 is made up of 15 amino acids. The CDR3 is CSVEGRDLGGTEAFF. CDR3 sequence (DNA): TGCAGCGTTGAAGGGCGAGACCTAGGGGGCACTGAAGCTTTCTTT.

This chain links TRBV25-1 with TRBJ2-5, with TRBD1 matching 7 bases. With V trimmed by 8 bases and J by 3 bases, 6 bases remained unmatched. Germline V lookup: CDR1 MGHDK, CDR2 SYGVNS. The CDR3 has 13 residues. The CDR3 region is CASEGQIKETQYF. Here the CDR3 DNA reads TGTGCCAGCGAGGGACAGATTAAAGAGACCCAGTACTTC.

This sequence joins TRBV7-2 and TRBJ1-2; TRBD1 matches at 8 bases. The V segment lost 3 bases and the J segment 3 bases; nucleotides outside the gene matches: 3. CDR3 length: 14 residues. Germline CDR1 reads SGHTA; CDR2 reads FQGNSA. The CDR3 loop is CASSLGQAYYGYTF. In DNA form, the CDR3 reads TGTGCCAGCAGCTTGGGACAGGCCTACTATGGCTACACCTTC. The variable domain in full, completed from reference TRBV7-2 and TRBJ1-2, reads GAGVSQSPSNKVTEKGKDVELRCDPISGHTALYWYRQSLGQGLEFLIYFQGNSAPDKSGLPSDRFSAERTGGSVSTLTIQRTQQEDSAVYLCASSLGQAYYGYTFGSGTRLTVV.

This chain links TRBV2 with TRBJ1-5, with a weak D call TRBD1 (5 bases). The CDR3 has 13 amino acids. V was clipped by 4 bases and J by 6 bases, with 10 bases between them. Germline values: CDR1 SNHLY, CDR2 FYNNEI. CDR3 nucleotide sequence: TGTGCCAGCAGTGGGAGGGGAAGTCAGCCCCAGCATTTT. Amino acid sequence: CASSGRGSQPQHF.